This T cell receptor (beta chain) was sequenced during a study of early T cells in non-severe SARS-CoV-2 infection. Study details: Bulk RNA isolated from unsorted whole blood underwent sequencing; chains were not paired. Notes on the study in general: Lookups in VDJdb leaned toward anti-spike CD8 responses and missed private and CD4 specificities.

The library protocol tagged individual cDNA molecules with unique molecular identifiers. TCRdb used MiXCR to reprocess the 5' RACE reads, holding one entry per CDR3 protein. This sample has fewer than 55,000 distinct CDR3 sequences, with about 4% found just once. Ten or more counts support this clonotype. Antigen specificity is unknown. The TCR sequence derives from an adult who was a healthcare worker with PCR-confirmed SARS-CoV-2 infection or an uninfected control (not recorded which). Sequencing was carried out using whole blood.

The CDR3 protein is CASSQADRSYEQYF. The CDR3 bases are TGTGCCAGCAGCCAAGCAGACCGTTCCTACGAGCAGTACTTC. The chain recombines TRBV3-1 with TRBJ2-7, with no clear D. V was shortened by 1 base and J by 1 base, with 8 bases between the two germline ends. CDR3 length: 14 amino acids. Germline V gene lookup returns CDR1 LGHDT and CDR2 YNNKEL (reference sequence).